The 27 T cell receptor beta chains listed next were all sequenced from one sample in a study of blood T cell repertoires in COVID-19. The data were produced by immunoSEQ multiplex PCR, yet TCRdb's version contains in-frame clones alone and is incomplete. The data hold under 300,000 clones, with 82% observed a single time. The sample taken for sequencing was peripheral blood. All receptors derive from a woman aged 80 or older with active or convalescent COVID-19.

V gene TRBV5-5 combines with J gene TRBJ1-6, with D hard to call. V was clipped by 2 bases and J by 9 bases, with 12 bases between them. The CDR3 totals 14 residues. CDR1 is SGHKS, CDR2 YYEKEE, per germline (reference sequence). In DNA, the CDR3 is TGTGCCAGCAGCTTTGGGGTCGGAGGTTCACCCCTCCACTTT. Encoded protein: CASSFGVGGSPLHF.

V and J are TRBV5-1 and TRBJ1-5; maybe TRBD1 (6 bases). The V gene lost 0 bases and the J gene lost 5 bases, with 9 bases spanning the gap. Germline V gene sequence: CDR1 SGHRS, CDR2 YFSETQ. The CDR3 consists of 14 residues. Here the CDR3 reads CASSLDRAHQPQHF. CDR3 coding DNA: TGCGCCAGCAGCTTGGACAGGGCCCATCAGCCCCAGCATTTT.

This clone was seen a single time. Here the CDR3 DNA reads TGTGCCACCAGCAGAGGCCCACCTTCAGGGCGGGAGGGCCTCGAGCAGTACTTC. Its protein product is CATSRGPPSGREGLEQYF. This chain uses TRBV15 with TRBJ2-7; 9 bases line up with TRBD2. Germline V gene data show CDR1 as LNHNV and CDR2 as YYDKDF (reference sequence). The CDR3 has 18 amino acids. V lost 1 base to trimming and J lost 6 bases; unmatched junction nucleotides: 16.

The CDR3 region has the DNA TGTGCCTGGAGATCGGGGCGGGGCTCCTACAATGAGCAGTTCTTC. Its protein product is CAWRSGRGSYNEQFF. This chain links TRBV30 with TRBJ2-1, with D maybe TRBD2 (6 bases). The CDR3 loop spans 15 amino acids. V lost 3 bases, J lost 0 bases, and 12 bases lay in between. Germline assignment: CDR1 GTSNPN and CDR2 SVGIG (reference sequence).

This clone appeared a single time. The chain uses TRBV6-5 and TRBJ2-3; D is possibly TRBD2 (7 bases). This CDR3 region has 15 residues. With 2 bases removed from V and 7 bases from J, the gap between germline ends came to 16 bases. From germline, CDR1 is MNHEY and CDR2 SVGAGI. CDR3 sequence (DNA): TGTGCCAGCAGTTACGGGCGGGGGCTCACCAATACGCAGTATTTT. This sequence encodes CASSYGRGLTNTQYF.

The V gene is TRBV5-4, the J gene TRBJ1-6, with a weak D call TRBD1 (6 bases). Trimming removed 2 bases from V and 6 bases from J, with 15 bases in between. Per the germline V gene, CDR1 is SGHNT and CDR2 is YYREEE (reference sequence). This CDR3 is 16 amino acids long. The CDR3 spells CASSLGQHFSNSPLHF. The CDR3 nucleotides read TGTGCCAGCAGCTTAGGACAGCATTTTAGTAATTCACCCCTCCACTTT.

The genes are TRBV2 and TRBJ2-3; a possible D gene is TRBD2 (5 bases). Germline CDR1 SNHLY, CDR2 FYNNEI. The CDR3 covers 12 residues. Trimming left V 8 bases short and J 2 bases short, with 8 bases between. For the CDR3, the DNA is TGTGCCAGCGGAGCGGTCACAGATACGCAGTATTTT. Amino acid sequence: CASGAVTDTQYF.

This sequence joins TRBV15 and TRBJ1-4; D possibly corresponds to TRBD1 (5 bases). V was shortened by 4 bases and J by 5 bases, with 17 bases between the two germline ends. The CDR3 spans 16 residues. CDR1 is LNHNV and CDR2 is YYDKDF in the germline V gene (reference sequence). CDR3: CATSTLAGTPNEKLFF. In DNA form, the CDR3 reads TGTGCCACCAGCACACTAGCCGGGACTCCCAATGAAAAACTGTTTTTT.

The V and J genes are TRBV19 and TRBJ2-1; 9 bases agree with TRBD2. This CDR3 contains 15 residues. The germline V gene encodes CDR1 LNHDA and CDR2 SQIVND (reference sequence). The V segment lost 7 bases and the J segment 1 base; nucleotides outside the gene matches: 5. This CDR3 is CASKKAGGSYNEQFF. In nucleotides, the CDR3 is TGTGCCAGTAAGAAAGCGGGGGGATCCTACAATGAGCAGTTCTTC.

The V and J genes are TRBV5-1 and TRBJ2-5, with a tentative D call TRBD2 (6 bases). Trimming cost V 5 bases and J 0 bases, with 11 bases left between them. The CDR3 contains 14 residues. The germline gives CDR1 SGHRS, CDR2 YFSETQ. The CDR3 DNA follows: TGCGCCAGCAGACGGACGGGGGACCAAGAGACCCAGTACTTC. Residues: CASRRTGDQETQYF.

The J gene is TRBJ2-5, the V gene TRBV18, with 10 bases that match TRBD2. Germline trimming cut 3 bases from V and 5 bases from J; bases unmatched to any gene: 12. The CDR3 runs 17 residues. Per the germline V gene, CDR1 is KGHSH and CDR2 is LQKENI. The CDR3 spells CASSPIQTSGTVETQYF. As DNA, the CDR3 is TGTGCCAGCTCACCGATTCAAACTAGCGGGACGGTGGAGACCCAGTACTTC.

This clone was seen only a few times. The chain recombines TRBV5-6 with TRBJ1-2; D uncertain. CDR3 length: 12 residues. V lost 4 bases, J lost 0 bases, and 4 bases lay in between. CDR1 SGHDT and CDR2 YYEEEE come from the germline V gene. The CDR3 DNA sequence: TGTGCCAGCAGCCTCGCTAACTATGGCTACACCTTC. As protein: CASSLANYGYTF.

This clone was observed a single time. The rearrangement uses TRBV28 and TRBJ2-5; D might be TRBD2 (5 bases). The CDR3 length is 15 residues. Trimming stripped 5 bases from V and 3 bases from J, with 16 bases between. The germline V gene encodes CDR1 MDHEN and CDR2 SYDVKM. CDR3 sequence (DNA): TGTGCCAGCAGTCCAACGGGCGGGCGCAAAGAGACCCAGTACTTC. Translated: CASSPTGGRKETQYF.

The V and J genes are TRBV5-1 and TRBJ2-2, with D maybe TRBD1 (6 bases). The CDR3 loop spans 15 amino acids. The germline gives CDR1 SGHRS, CDR2 YFSETQ. V was shortened by 3 bases and J by 4 bases, with 13 bases between the two germline ends. In DNA, the CDR3 is TGCGCCAGCAGCTCGATGCAACAGGGCACCGGGGAGCTGTTTTTT. Translation: CASSSMQQGTGELFF.

The V and J genes are TRBV28 and TRBJ2-1, with D maybe TRBD2 (5 bases). Germline V CDR1 and CDR2: MDHEN, SYDVKM. The CDR3 length is 16 residues. V shed 5 bases and J shed 5 bases, with 19 bases lying between them. The CDR3 protein is CASSTGADFNDNEQFF. CDR3 nucleotides: TGTGCCAGCAGTACCGGAGCGGACTTCAATGACAATGAGCAGTTCTTC.

This rearrangement joins TRBV11-2 to TRBJ2-1, with 15 bases fitting TRBD2. Per germline, CDR1 SGHAT and CDR2 FQNNGV. V lost 0 bases, J lost 7 bases, and 7 bases stayed unmatched. This CDR3 region has 18 residues. The CDR3, as DNA: TGTGCCAGCAGCTTAGATTGGACTAGCGGGGGGGTAGTTAATGAGCAGTTCTTC. Amino acids: CASSLDWTSGGVVNEQFF.

The chain joins TRBV9 to TRBJ2-7, with 9 bases aligning to TRBD1. Germline assignment: CDR1 SGDLS and CDR2 YYNGEE. Trimming took 4 bases from V and 6 from J; bases not matched to a gene: 11. The CDR3 sequence is 15 residues long. CDR3: CASSFMAGQGGEQYF. CDR3 coding DNA: TGTGCCAGCAGCTTTATGGCGGGACAGGGTGGCGAGCAGTACTTC. The full variable domain, completed using reference TRBV9 and TRBJ2-7, is DSGVTQTPKHLITATGQRVTLRCSPRSGDLSVYWYQQSLDQGLQFLIQYYNGEERAKGNILERFSAQQFPDLHSELNLSSLELGDSALYFCASSFMAGQGGEQYFGPGTRLTVT.

This clone has a handful of counts. The rearrangement links TRBV24-1 to TRBJ2-4; 7 nucleotides align to TRBD1. J was trimmed by 3 bases and V by 3 bases; bases with no gene match: 7. This CDR3 has 16 residues. Germline V gene data show CDR1 as KGHDR and CDR2 as SFDVKD. The CDR3 nucleotides read TGTGCCACCAGTGATGACGGGACAGAGTACAAAAACATTCAGTACTTC. Its protein product is CATSDDGTEYKNIQYF.

The chain combines TRBV7-2 with TRBJ2-5, with 9 positions matching TRBD1. In germline, CDR1 is SGHTA, CDR2 FQGNSA. V lost 5 bases, J lost 6 bases, and 13 bases stayed unmatched. The CDR3 runs 16 residues. The CDR3 nucleotides are TGTGCCAGCAGCACAGCAGGGACAGGGTTGGCGAAGACCCAGTACTTC. This encodes CASSTAGTGLAKTQYF.

This clone was found a few times. This rearrangement joins TRBV5-1 to TRBJ1-4, with TRBD1 identical over 8 bases. CDR1 SGHRS and CDR2 YFSETQ come from the germline V gene. The CDR3 consists of 14 residues. The trim removed 4 bases at V and 8 bases at J, leaving 7 bases unmatched. In nucleotides, the CDR3 is TGCGCCAGCAGCCCGAACAGGGGGAACGAAAAACTGTTTTTT. It translates to CASSPNRGNEKLFF.

The CDR3: CASTLEAGPNSPLHF. CDR3 DNA sequence: TGTGCCAGCACCCTCGAGGCGGGGCCTAATTCACCCCTCCACTTT. The V and J genes are TRBV2 and TRBJ1-6, with D possibly being TRBD1 (5 bases). The V and J ends lost 7 bases and 6 bases respectively, with 16 bases between them. Per germline, CDR1 SNHLY and CDR2 FYNNEI. The CDR3 loop spans 15 amino acids.

This chain uses TRBV10-2 with TRBJ1-5, with 8 bases identical to TRBD1. With 3 bases clipped from V and 1 base from J, the junction kept 8 bases outside the gene matches. CDR1 WSHSY and CDR2 SAAADI come from the germline V gene. This CDR3 contains 17 residues. The CDR3 loop is CASSDSATGVSNQPQHF. The CDR3 DNA reads as TGCGCCAGCAGTGATTCGGCGACAGGGGTGAGCAATCAGCCCCAGCATTTT.

The chain carries TRBV19 and TRBJ1-3; perhaps TRBD1 as D (5 bases). Trimming pared 9 bases from V and 5 bases from J, leaving 17 bases between. The CDR3 is made up of 14 amino acids. CDR1 is LNHDA and CDR2 is SQIVND in the germline V gene (reference sequence). CDR3: CASQDRGGRNTIYF. CDR3 in DNA: TGTGCCAGCCAGGACCGGGGCGGGAGAAACACCATATATTTT.

The chain combines TRBV6-1 with TRBJ1-4; perhaps TRBD1 as D (5 bases). The ends were cut back, 3 bases at V and 8 bases at J, with 25 bases in the middle. The CDR3 extends over 18 amino acids. CDR1 and CDR2 from the germline V gene are MNHNS and SASEGT. CDR3 nucleotide sequence: TGTGCCAGCAGTGATACGCGTCGATCCCCAGGGCAAGGGGAAAAACTGTTTTTT. Its translation: CASSDTRRSPGQGEKLFF.

The rearrangement links TRBV29-1 to TRBJ1-5, with 11 bases fitting TRBD1. Germline V gene sequence: CDR1 SQVTM, CDR2 ANQGSEA. The V gene end was trimmed by 1 base and the J gene end by 4 bases; junction bases not matched to a gene: 6. There are 16 residues in the CDR3. CDR3 in DNA: TGCAGCGTTGAAGCTGGGACAGGGGGTCGGAATCAGCCCCAGCATTTT. Residues: CSVEAGTGGRNQPQHF.

The rearrangement joins TRBV12-3 or TRBV12-4 to TRBJ1-5, with a possible D match to TRBD1 (6 bases). The V and J ends lost 7 bases and 9 bases respectively, with 16 bases between them. CDR3 length: 13 residues. The CDR3 here is CASTRGRGRPQHF. CDR3 bases: TGTGCCAGCACCCGAGGCAGGGGACGGCCCCAGCATTTT.

This rearrangement joins TRBV6-8 to TRBJ2-1; 8 nucleotides line up with TRBD1. Germline CDR1 is MNHGY and CDR2 is SAAAGT. The CDR3 sequence is 16 residues long. The junction had 10 bases not matched to a gene; V was cut back by 6 bases and J by 3 bases. The CDR3 DNA sequence: TGTGCCAGCAGCTATCCGGGACAGGTGTACTACAATGAGCAGTTCTTC. This translates into CASSYPGQVYYNEQFF.